This TCR beta chain was sequenced for a study of blood T cell repertoires in COVID-19. On the study more broadly: Nucleic acid was either cDNA or gDNA, and it came from T cells, B-cell-depleted T cells, or PBMCs.

Produced via immunoSEQ multiplex PCR; TCRdb's table is partial and in-frame only. The sample lists around 95,000 clones, more than 65% occurring once. The sequence was obtained from an older woman with acute or convalescent COVID-19. The source material was peripheral blood.

The CDR3 region is CASAGGLSGNTIYF. DNA for the CDR3: TGCGCCAGCGCAGGGGGACTTTCTGGAAACACCATATATTTT. The chain uses TRBV5-1 and TRBJ1-3; TRBD1 matches at 7 bases. The CDR3 spans 14 residues. With 7 bases clipped from V and 1 base from J, the junction kept 5 bases outside the gene matches. Germline CDR1 is SGHRS and CDR2 is YFSETQ.